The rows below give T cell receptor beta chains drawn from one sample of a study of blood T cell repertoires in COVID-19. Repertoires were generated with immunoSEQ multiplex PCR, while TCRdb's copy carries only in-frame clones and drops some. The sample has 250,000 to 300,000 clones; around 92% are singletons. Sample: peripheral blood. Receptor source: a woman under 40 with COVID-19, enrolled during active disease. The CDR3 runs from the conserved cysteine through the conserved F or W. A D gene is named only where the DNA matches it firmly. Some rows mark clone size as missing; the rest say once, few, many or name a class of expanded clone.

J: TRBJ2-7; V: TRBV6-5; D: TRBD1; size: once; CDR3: CASSYAGTGGYEQYF; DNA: TGTGCCAGCAGTTATGCCGGGACAGGGGGATACGAGCAGTACTTC
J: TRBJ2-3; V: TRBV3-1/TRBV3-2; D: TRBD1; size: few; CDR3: CASSLRLTGVGTDTQYF; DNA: TGTGCCAGCAGCCTTCGCCTCACAGGGGTCGGGACAGATACGCAGTATTTT
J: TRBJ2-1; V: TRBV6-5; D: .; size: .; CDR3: CASRTQGNEQFF; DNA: TGTGCCAGCAGGACCCAGGGAAATGAGCAGTTCTTC
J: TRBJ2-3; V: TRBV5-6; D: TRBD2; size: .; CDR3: CASSPEWTSGTDTQYF; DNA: TGTGCCAGCAGTCCCGAATGGACTAGCGGCACAGATACGCAGTATTTT
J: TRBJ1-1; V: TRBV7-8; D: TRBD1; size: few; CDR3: CASSSLGQIEAFF; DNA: TGTGCCAGCAGCTCACTGGGACAGATTGAAGCTTTCTTT
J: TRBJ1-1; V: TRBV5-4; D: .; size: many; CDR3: CASNILGDTEAFF; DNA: TGTGCCAGCAACATTCTCGGGGACACTGAAGCTTTCTTT
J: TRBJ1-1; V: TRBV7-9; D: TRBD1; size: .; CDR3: CASSPQGDTEAFF; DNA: TGTGCCAGCAGTCCTCAGGGGGATACTGAAGCTTTCTTT
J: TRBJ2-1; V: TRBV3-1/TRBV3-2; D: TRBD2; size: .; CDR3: CASSQGAGGYNEQFF; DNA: TGTGCCAGCAGCCAAGGGGCGGGGGGGTACAATGAGCAGTTCTTC
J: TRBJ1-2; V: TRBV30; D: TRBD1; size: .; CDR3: CAWRRDRGYGYTF; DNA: TGTGCCTGGAGACGGGACAGGGGCTATGGCTACACCTTC
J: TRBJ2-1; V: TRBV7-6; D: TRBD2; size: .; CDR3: CASSPLAGGYNEQFF; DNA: TGTGCCAGCAGCCCTCTAGCGGGGGGGTACAATGAGCAGTTCTTC
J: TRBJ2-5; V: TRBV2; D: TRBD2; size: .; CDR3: CASARGGRETQYF; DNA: TGTGCCAGCGCTCGCGGGGGGAGGGAGACCCAGTACTTC
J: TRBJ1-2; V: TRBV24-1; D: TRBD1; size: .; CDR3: CATSDKPGGGGGYTF; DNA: TGTGCCACCAGTGACAAACCAGGGGGCGGGGGAGGCTACACCTTC
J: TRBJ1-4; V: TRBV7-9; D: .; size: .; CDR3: CASSRGVRPNEKLFF; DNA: TGTGCCAGCAGCCGAGGCGTCCGCCCTAATGAAAAACTGTTTTTT
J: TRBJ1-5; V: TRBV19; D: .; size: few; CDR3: CASSIQGGINQPQHF; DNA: TGTGCCAGTAGTATCCAGGGTGGTATCAATCAGCCCCAGCATTTT
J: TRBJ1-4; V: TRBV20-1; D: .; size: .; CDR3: CSASTGNRFYEKLFF; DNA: TGCAGTGCTAGTACGGGGAATCGGTTCTATGAAAAACTGTTTTTT
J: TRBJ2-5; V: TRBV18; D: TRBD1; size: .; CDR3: CASSPGQAETQYF; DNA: TGTGCCAGCTCACCGGGACAGGCAGAGACCCAGTACTTC
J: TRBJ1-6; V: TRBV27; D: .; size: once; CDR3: CASSYNRPYNSPLHF; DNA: TGTGCCAGCAGTTATAACAGGCCCTATAATTCACCCCTCCACTTT
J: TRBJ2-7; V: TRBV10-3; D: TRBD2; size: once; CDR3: CAISESVGGFINEQYF; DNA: TGTGCCATCAGTGAGTCGGTGGGGGGGTTTATTAACGAGCAGTACTTC
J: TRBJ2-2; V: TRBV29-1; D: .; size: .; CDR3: CSVEERGPGELFF; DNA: TGCAGCGTTGAAGAAAGAGGTCCCGGGGAGCTGTTTTTT
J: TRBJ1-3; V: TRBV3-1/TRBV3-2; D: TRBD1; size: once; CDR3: CASSRQGPAVSGNTIYF; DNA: TGTGCCAGCAGCCGACAGGGGCCCGCCGTCTCTGGAAACACCATATATTTT
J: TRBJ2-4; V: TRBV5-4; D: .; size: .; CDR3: CASSTTSGGDIQYF; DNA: TGTGCCAGCAGCACGACTAGTGGTGGTGACATTCAGTACTTC
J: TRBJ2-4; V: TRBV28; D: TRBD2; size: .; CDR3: CASSQPGEGLVVTQYF; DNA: TGTGCCAGCAGCCAACCGGGGGAGGGACTAGTGGTCACTCAGTACTTC
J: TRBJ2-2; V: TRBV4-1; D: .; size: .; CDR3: CASSQGARTGELFF; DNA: TGCGCCAGCAGCCAAGGTGCGCGCACCGGGGAGCTGTTTTTT
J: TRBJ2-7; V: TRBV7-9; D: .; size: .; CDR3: CASGSDSTYEQYF; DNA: TGTGCCAGCGGGTCGGACAGCACCTACGAGCAGTACTTC
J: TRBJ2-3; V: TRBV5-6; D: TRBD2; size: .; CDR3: CASSLPAGGPDTQYF; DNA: TGTGCCAGCAGCTTGCCTGCGGGGGGGCCAGATACGCAGTATTTT
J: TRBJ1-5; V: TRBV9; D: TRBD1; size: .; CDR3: CASSAGTVNQPQHF; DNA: TGTGCCAGCAGCGCTGGGACAGTTAATCAGCCCCAGCATTTT
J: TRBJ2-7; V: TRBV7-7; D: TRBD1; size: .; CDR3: CASSRGPGTGTYEQYF; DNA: TGTGCCAGCAGCAGGGGGCCCGGGACAGGGACCTACGAGCAGTACTTC
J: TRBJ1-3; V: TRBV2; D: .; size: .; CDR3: CASSRDTIYF; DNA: TGTGCCAGCAGTCGAGACACCATATATTTT
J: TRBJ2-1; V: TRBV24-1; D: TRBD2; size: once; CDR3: CATSDPTVAGGYNEQFF; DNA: TGTGCCACCAGTGACCCCACGGTAGCGGGGGGATACAATGAGCAGTTCTTC
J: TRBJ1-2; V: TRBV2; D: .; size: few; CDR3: CASSEVRGERYGYTF; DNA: TGTGCCAGCAGTGAAGTTAGGGGCGAGAGATATGGCTACACCTTC
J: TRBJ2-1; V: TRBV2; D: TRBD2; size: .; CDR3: CASSELAGGGYNEQFF; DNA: TGTGCCAGCAGTGAGCTAGCGGGGGGCGGATACAATGAGCAGTTCTTC
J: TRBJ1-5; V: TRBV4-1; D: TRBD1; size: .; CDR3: CASSQGRGRGRNQPQHF; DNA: TGCGCCAGCAGCCAGGGAAGGGGGCGCGGTCGCAATCAGCCCCAGCATTTT
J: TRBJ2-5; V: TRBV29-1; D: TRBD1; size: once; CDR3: CSAHRGNQETQYF; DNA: TGCAGCGCCCACAGGGGGAACCAAGAGACCCAGTACTTC
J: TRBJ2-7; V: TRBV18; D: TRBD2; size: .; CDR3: CASSPGGGGYEQYF; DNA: TGTGCCAGCTCACCGGGAGGCGGGGGCTACGAGCAGTACTTC
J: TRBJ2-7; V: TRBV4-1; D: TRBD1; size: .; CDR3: CASSQALIRPGQSFYEQYF; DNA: TGCGCCAGCAGCCAGGCGCTAATAAGACCGGGACAGTCCTTCTACGAGCAGTACTTC
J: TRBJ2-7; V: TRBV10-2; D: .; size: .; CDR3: CASSEPQLGSRWEQYF; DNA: TGCGCCAGCAGTGAGCCCCAACTCGGTTCCCGTTGGGAGCAGTACTTC
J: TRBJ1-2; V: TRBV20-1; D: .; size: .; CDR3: CSAGTVGGYTF; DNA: TGCAGCGCGGGGACGGTGGGTGGCTACACCTTC
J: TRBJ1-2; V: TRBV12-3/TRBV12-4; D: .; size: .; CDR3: CASRGLYGYTF; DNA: TGTGCCAGCAGGGGGCTTTATGGCTACACCTTC
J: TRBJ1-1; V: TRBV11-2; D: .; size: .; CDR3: CASSLDYLGAPRNTEAFF; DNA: TGTGCCAGCAGCTTAGATTATTTGGGGGCGCCGCGGAACACTGAAGCTTTCTTT
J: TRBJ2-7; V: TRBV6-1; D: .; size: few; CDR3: CASSEAKGVAYEQYF; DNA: TGTGCCAGCAGTGAAGCTAAGGGGGTGGCCTACGAGCAGTACTTC
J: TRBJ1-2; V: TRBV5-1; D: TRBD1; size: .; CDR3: CASRLPGQGAGYGYTF; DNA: TGCGCCAGCAGACTGCCGGGACAGGGGGCAGGCTATGGCTACACCTTC
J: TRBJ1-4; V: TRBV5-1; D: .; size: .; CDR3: CASSLTARVSGEKLFF; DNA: TGCGCCAGCAGCTTGACTGCGCGGGTTAGCGGTGAAAAACTGTTTTTT
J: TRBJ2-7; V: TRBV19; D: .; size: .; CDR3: CASAGGPYEQYF; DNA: TGTGCCAGCGCCGGGGGACCCTACGAGCAGTACTTC
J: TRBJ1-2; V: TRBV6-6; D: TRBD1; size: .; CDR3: CASSGQEYYGYTF; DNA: TGTGCCAGCAGTGGACAGGAGTACTATGGCTACACCTTC
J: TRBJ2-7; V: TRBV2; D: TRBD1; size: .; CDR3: CASSDLTGGAYEQYF; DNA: TGTGCCAGCAGTGATTTGACAGGGGGCGCCTACGAGCAGTACTTC
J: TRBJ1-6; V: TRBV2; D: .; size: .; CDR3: CASSVDRLNSPLHF; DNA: TGTGCCAGCAGTGTGGATCGACTCAATTCACCCCTCCACTTT
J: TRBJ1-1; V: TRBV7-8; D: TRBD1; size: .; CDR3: CASSLAYRGAEAFF; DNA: TGTGCCAGCAGCTTAGCTTACAGGGGCGCTGAAGCTTTCTTT
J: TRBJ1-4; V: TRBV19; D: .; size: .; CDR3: CASTRDEKLFF; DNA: TGTGCCAGCACTAGGGATGAAAAACTGTTTTTT
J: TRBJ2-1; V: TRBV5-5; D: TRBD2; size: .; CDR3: CASSLRSSGGHNEQFF; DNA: TGTGCCAGCAGCTTGCGATCTAGCGGGGGCCACAATGAGCAGTTCTTC
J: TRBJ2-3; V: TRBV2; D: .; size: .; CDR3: CASSARGTVSTDTQYF; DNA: TGTGCCAGCAGTGCTCGCGGGACGGTCAGCACAGATACGCAGTATTTT
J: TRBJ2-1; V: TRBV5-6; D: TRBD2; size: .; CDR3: CASSRAGTRWNEQFF; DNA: TGTGCCAGCAGCCGAGCCGGGACTAGATGGAATGAGCAGTTCTTC
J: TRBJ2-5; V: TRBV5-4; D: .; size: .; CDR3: CASSSRGLETQYF; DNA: TGTGCCAGCAGCTCCAGGGGCTTAGAGACCCAGTACTTC
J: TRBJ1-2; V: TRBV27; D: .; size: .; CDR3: CASSLAGSYGYTF; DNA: TGTGCCAGCAGTTTGGCAGGGTCCTATGGCTACACCTTC
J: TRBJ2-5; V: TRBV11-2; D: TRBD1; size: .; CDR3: CASSRAGTGETQYF; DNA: TGTGCCAGCAGTAGGGCCGGGACAGGGGAGACCCAGTACTTC
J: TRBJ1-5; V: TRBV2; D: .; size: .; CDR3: CASMRDSNQPQHF; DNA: TGTGCCAGCATGCGGGACAGCAATCAGCCCCAGCATTTT
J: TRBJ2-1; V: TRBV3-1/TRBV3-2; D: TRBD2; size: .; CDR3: CASSHRTSGREQFF; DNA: TGTGCCAGCAGCCATCGGACTAGCGGTCGGGAGCAGTTCTTC
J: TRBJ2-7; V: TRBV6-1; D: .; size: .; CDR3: CASSEERGRNSYEQYF; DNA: TGTGCCAGCAGTGAAGAAAGAGGGCGGAACTCCTACGAGCAGTACTTC
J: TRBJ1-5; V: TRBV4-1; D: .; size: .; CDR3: CASSQDRQGLHQPQHF; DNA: TGCGCCAGCAGCCAAGATCGTCAGGGATTGCATCAGCCCCAGCATTTT
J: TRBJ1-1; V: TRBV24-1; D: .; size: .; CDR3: CATSDFPGTEAFF; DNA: TGTGCCACCAGTGATTTTCCAGGGACTGAAGCTTTCTTT
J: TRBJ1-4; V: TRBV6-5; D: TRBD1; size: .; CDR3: CASSWDREKLFF; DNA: TGTGCCAGCAGTTGGGACAGGGAAAAACTGTTTTTT